The present TCR beta chain was sequenced within a study of graft-versus-host responses after intestinal transplantation (dated by TCRdb to about 2021). General notes on the study: The transplants that recipients received were multivisceral, liver-intestinal, or isolated intestinal. Instead of going to the commercial service, samples from three later patients were sequenced in-house on an Illumina MiSeq and processed with MiXCR. Anti-thymocyte globulin induction was given to all recipients, followed by maintenance tacrolimus and steroids for two to three years. Bulk TCR-beta CDR3 sequencing was used to track graft-versus-host and host-versus-graft alloreactive T cell clones in the graft, circulation and bone marrow after intestinal transplantation. A peak of at least 4% donor T cells among recipient peripheral blood mononuclear cells was the definition used for donor T cell macrochimerism. The cohort enrolled under 30 intestinal transplant recipients, one of whom was a retransplant, and 3 patients without pretransplant specimens were excluded. Alloreactive clones were identified by sequencing pre-transplant mixed lymphocyte reaction products and comparing these products with unstimulated pre-transplant donor and recipient T cells.

The research as a whole found: The conclusions were limited by the relatively low number and heterogeneity of the intestinal transplant patients. Patients with donor T cell macrochimerism had high GvH to HvG T cell clonal ratios in their allografts. Early after transplant, declines in HvG clones were associated with peak levels of circulating GvH clones. GvH clones were found in recipient bone marrow, and some of the GvH clones appeared earlier in ileal mucosa or blood, which is consistent with an intestinal mucosal origin.

Libraries were built with the immunoSEQ multiplex PCR assay. In most patients, genomic DNA was isolated using the Qiagen DNeasy Blood and Tissue Kit and sent frozen to Adaptive Biotechnologies for TCR sequencing. For most patients, genomic DNA was subjected to high-throughput TCR-beta CDR3 sequencing by Adaptive Biotechnologies. The study's processing was this. TCR sequencing data were retrieved from Adaptive's ImmunoSEQ software for around 20 patients, whereas three other patients were processed with MiXCR and VDJtools. To correct CD4 versus CD8 sorting errors, sequences present in both subsets at a frequency ratio below 5:1 were removed. Because the origin of CDR3 nucleotide sequences shared between donor and recipient could not be assigned, those sequences were removed. To be classed as alloreactive, a clone needed at least 2-fold expansion over unstimulated cells and a minimum CFSE-low frequency of 0.002% (template counts) or 0.001% (read counts). Clones were considered mappable if detected in sequenced pre-transplant spleen, lymph node, or MLR CFSE-low populations of the donor or recipient. The cumulative frequency of alloreactive clones was calculated as a percentage of all sequences, weighted by copy number. TCRdb re-hosts the immuneACCESS table, in-frame sequences only. Its copies lack some clones; in the studies checked, an unresolved V gene accounts for under half of them, and the cause for the rest is not known. The V and J calls and clone size are taken from that table; D and trimming were inferred from the DNA. The table for this sample lists over 100,000 clones; 90% to 95% of them were counted only once. Roughly 1% of the sample is taken by the ten largest.

Per the publication, the time point label means: cells obtained before transplantation from donor or recipient. CD3+CD4+ and CD3+CD8+ populations were FACS-sorted from unstimulated pre-transplant donor and recipient cells taken from spleen or lymph nodes. The junction shows trimming of 4 bases on V and 2 bases on J, plus 17 bases between the germline ends. CDR1 is given as GTSNPN and CDR2 as SVGIG, both from the germline V gene (reference sequence). The cysteine opens and the phenylalanine closes a CDR3 of 15 amino acids. Kept here is only the CDR3 DNA, which spans 45 bases and is read in frame from base 1. Regarding this clone: Its binding antigen is unknown. Base-call qualities are not available, and no considerably larger clone is one nucleotide away.

This sequence uses TRBV30 and TRBJ2-5; the D gene assignment is ambiguous. The specimen comprised unstimulated CD8+ T cells sorted from spleen or lymph node cells, sampled before transplant. The source is a human donor who was the organ donor for an intestinal transplant. CDR3 region: CAWTRGLETQETQYF. The sequenced DNA is TGTGCCTGGACCCGTGGTTTGGAGACTCAAGAGACCCAGTACTTC.